The next 14 T cell receptor beta chains were all read from a single sample in a study of technical replicates of blood from a few donors. Sequencing used immunoSEQ multiplex PCR; TCRdb keeps in-frame clones, though not all of them. Among tens of thousands of clones, 94% were seen once, and the ten largest hold around 0.26%. Sequenced: T cells isolated from PBMCs. The receptors were gathered from a human donor in good health.

This chain uses TRBV7-9 with TRBJ1-2, with 8 bases aligning to TRBD1. Germline CDR1 and CDR2: SEHNR and FQNEAQ (reference sequence). With 3 bases clipped from V and 8 bases from J, the junction kept 5 bases outside the gene matches. The CDR3 is made up of 13 amino acids. The CDR3, as DNA: TGTGCCAGCAGCTTTACAGGGGGAGAAGGCTACACCTTC. Its translation is CASSFTGGEGYTF.

The J gene is TRBJ1-1, the V gene TRBV30; unclear D gene. From germline, CDR1 is GTSNPN and CDR2 SVGIG (reference sequence). Trimming took off 8 bases at V and 6 bases at J, with 19 bases between the two ends. This CDR3 has 13 amino acids. The CDR3 sequence: CARASEGLAEAFF. The CDR3 coding sequence is TGTGCCCGCGCGAGTGAAGGACTGGCTGAAGCTTTCTTT.

The rearrangement joins TRBV7-8 to TRBJ1-2; maybe TRBD1 (6 bases). This CDR3 comprises 17 residues. V lost 0 bases and J lost 5, with 19 bases in between. Germline CDR1 and CDR2: SGHVS and FQNEAQ. For the CDR3, the DNA is TGTGCCAGCAGCTTAGCCGGGGGGGGCAGGGGTCTTTATGGCTACACCTTC. Encoded protein: CASSLAGGGRGLYGYTF.

The J gene is TRBJ2-7, the V gene TRBV4-1; D remains ambiguous. Trimming shortened V by 4 bases and J by 2 bases, and 18 bases separated the two germline ends. The CDR3 has 16 residues. Germline CDR1 is MGHRA and CDR2 is YSYEKL. The CDR3 nucleotides read TGCGCCAGCAGCCCCACCTCGGTGGCGGCCACCTACGAGCAGTACTTC. It is translated as CASSPTSVAATYEQYF.

V usage is TRBV29-1 and J usage is TRBJ2-1; 10 positions match TRBD2. Germline V CDR1 and CDR2: SQVTM, ANQGSEA. Unmatched junction bases numbered 6, after V lost 6 bases and J lost 4 bases. The CDR3 loop spans 14 amino acids. The CDR3 is CSVSLAGVYNEQFF. CDR3 DNA: TGCAGCGTCTCGCTAGCGGGAGTGTACAATGAGCAGTTCTTC.

The chain is built from TRBV6-5 and TRBJ1-5; TRBD1 matches 9 bases. V shed 6 bases and J 6 bases; nucleotides not matched to a gene: 3. Germline V gives CDR1 MNHEY, CDR2 SVGAGI. This CDR3 has 13 amino acids. The CDR3 protein is CASRGTGSQPQHF. The CDR3 region has the DNA TGTGCCAGCAGGGGGACAGGGAGTCAGCCCCAGCATTTT.

The chain joins TRBV28 to TRBJ2-1; TRBD2 matches 10 bases. Germline V gene lookup returns CDR1 MDHEN and CDR2 SYDVKM. This CDR3 is 15 amino acids long. Losses at the gene ends were 2 bases for V and 7 bases for J; bases not matched to a gene: 5. CDR3 sequence: CASSLGAGGGNEQFF. The CDR3 DNA sequence: TGTGCCAGCAGTTTAGGAGCGGGAGGGGGGAATGAGCAGTTCTTC.

This sequence joins TRBV7-2 and TRBJ2-7, with D tentatively TRBD1 (5 bases). Trimming removed 3 bases at V and 5 bases at J, with 14 bases between. This CDR3 has 14 residues. The germline V gene encodes CDR1 SGHTA and CDR2 FQGNSA. DNA for the CDR3: TGTGCCAGCAGCTTCCAGGACACGTTCGACGAGCAGTACTTC. This translates into CASSFQDTFDEQYF.

The CDR3 region is CASSLAGTGGVGETQYF. In DNA, the CDR3 is TGCGCCAGCAGCTTGGCGGGGACAGGGGGAGTTGGAGAGACCCAGTACTTC. The rearrangement uses TRBV5-1 and TRBJ2-5; TRBD1 agrees at 11 bases. This CDR3 region has 17 residues. Per germline, CDR1 SGHRS and CDR2 YFSETQ. V was pared by 0 bases and J by 4 bases, with 8 bases of the junction left unmatched.

The CDR3 coding sequence is TGTGCCAGCTCACCTCGACAAAACACCGGGGAGCTGTTTTTT. Its translation is CASSPRQNTGELFF. The chain is built from TRBV18 and TRBJ2-2; D call uncertain. CDR1 KGHSH and CDR2 LQKENI come from the germline V gene. Trimming removed 3 bases at V and 2 bases at J, with 7 bases between. The CDR3 sequence is 14 residues long.

In its sample, this clone was seen once. V usage is TRBV19 and J usage is TRBJ2-2; D is unresolved. Deletions cut 7 bases from V and 8 bases from J, with 11 bases between. The CDR3 sequence is 12 residues long. Per germline, CDR1 LNHDA and CDR2 SQIVND (reference sequence). The CDR3 DNA reads as TGTGCCAGTACCTTCGGAGCGGGGGAGCTGTTTTTT. This sequence encodes CASTFGAGELFF.

The V and J genes are TRBV5-1 and TRBJ2-1; no definite D call. The CDR3 consists of 15 residues. V was cut by 1 base and J by 6 bases, with 14 bases left in between. Germline CDR1 SGHRS, CDR2 YFSETQ. CDR3 residues: CASSLRRLTSNEQFF. The CDR3 bases are TGCGCCAGCAGCTTGCGGAGACTTACCTCCAATGAGCAGTTCTTC.

V usage is TRBV6-5 and J usage is TRBJ2-7, with 7 nucleotides matching TRBD2. The germline gives CDR1 MNHEY, CDR2 SVGAGI. Trimming removed 8 bases from V and 4 bases from J; junction bases left unmatched: 8. This CDR3 has 13 residues. The CDR3 reads CASGTTSPYEQYF. CDR3 nucleotides: TGTGCCAGCGGTACGACTAGCCCGTACGAGCAGTACTTC.

J is TRBJ2-3 and V is TRBV5-1, with 7 bases fitting TRBD1. The V gene's germline CDR1 is SGHRS and CDR2 YFSETQ. Trimming cost V 4 bases and J 3 bases; bases outside gene matches: 8. This CDR3 spans 15 amino acids. The CDR3 sequence: CASSLEDRVTDTQYF. The DNA of the CDR3 is TGCGCCAGCAGCCTAGAAGACAGGGTAACAGATACGCAGTATTTT.